These 20 T cell receptor beta chains share one sample of origin, sequenced in a study of radiotherapy plus CTLA-4 blockade in lung cancer (dated by TCRdb to 2016 to 2018). Receptors were amplified or captured by the immunoSEQ multiplex PCR assay. TCRdb provides this immuneACCESS table in a form limited to in-frame rearrangements. Some clones are lacking; in checked studies, under half of them reflect an unresolved V gene, and why the rest are absent is not known. Counted in this sample were tens of thousands of clones; roughly four fifths of them appeared once. Of the sample, 7% to 9.5% is held by the ten largest clones. The starting material was peripheral blood, obtained from a patient treated with radiotherapy plus ipilimumab. Receptor source: a human donor with non-small cell lung cancer who had stable disease on radiotherapy plus ipilimumab.

The CDR3 nucleotides are TGTGCCAGCAGTTTAACGACGGGAATCACTGAAGCTTTCTTT. It is translated as CASSLTTGITEAFF. This rearrangement joins TRBV27 to TRBJ1-1; D is unresolved. The CDR3 covers 14 residues. Germline CDR1 reads MNHEY; CDR2 reads SMNVEV (reference sequence). The V end lost 2 bases, the J end lost 4 bases, and 11 bases lay between the germline ends.

This clone was found a few times. The rearrangement links TRBV7-3 to TRBJ1-3; D is uncertain. The CDR3 length is 13 residues. Trimming took off 5 bases at V and 4 bases at J, with 9 bases between the two ends. Germline CDR1 is SGHTA and CDR2 is FQGTGA. CDR3 loop: CASSPLPGNTIYF. The CDR3 DNA reads TGTGCCAGCAGCCCCTTACCGGGAAACACCATATATTTT.

V and J are TRBV18 and TRBJ2-7, with 9 positions matching TRBD1. The junction had 5 bases not matched to a gene; V was cut back by 5 bases and J by 6 bases. Germline values: CDR1 KGHSH, CDR2 LQKENI. The CDR3 extends over 13 amino acids. The CDR3 sequence: CASSTGTGTEQYV. DNA for the CDR3: TGTGCCAGCTCAACCGGGACAGGGACCGAGCAGTACGTC.

This clone came up a few times. This sequence joins TRBV18 and TRBJ1-4, with TRBD1 as a possible D gene (5 bases). The CDR3 has 14 residues. The germline V and J ends were trimmed by 3 bases and 8 bases, with 13 bases remaining between them. CDR1 is KGHSH and CDR2 is LQKENI in the germline V gene. The CDR3 sequence is CASSPEGRGEKLFF. The CDR3 region has the DNA TGTGCCAGCTCACCGGAGGGGCGCGGGGAAAAACTGTTTTTT. Together with reference TRBV18 and TRBJ1-4, the CDR3 gives the full variable domain: NAGVMQNPRHLVRRRGQEARLRCSPMKGHSHVYWYRQLPEEGLKFMVYLQKENIIDESGMPKERFSAEFPKEGPSILRIQQVVRGDSAAYFCASSPEGRGEKLFFGSGTQLSVL.

Here the CDR3 DNA reads TGCGCCAGCAGCCAATATAGACAGGGGGCGAGCTCCTATAATTCACCCCTCCACTTT. It yields the protein CASSQYRQGASSYNSPLHF. The rearrangement joins TRBV4-1 to TRBJ1-6; 10 bases fit TRBD1. After removal of 2 bases from V and 0 bases from J, the junction contained 7 bases not matched to a gene. Germline CDR1 reads MGHRA; CDR2 reads YSYEKL. The CDR3 length is 19 residues.

The chain joins TRBV18 to TRBJ2-7, with a possible D match to TRBD2 (6 bases). This CDR3 spans 15 amino acids. V dropped 1 base and J dropped 6 bases, with 16 bases sitting between them. Germline CDR1 is KGHSH and CDR2 is LQKENI. For the CDR3, the DNA is TGTGCCAGCTCACCACTCGGCGGGGACTCGGGCGAGCAGTACTTC. Translation: CASSPLGGDSGEQYF.

The chain combines TRBV7-2 with TRBJ1-2; D might be TRBD1 (5 bases). Germline V gene sequence: CDR1 SGHTA, CDR2 FQGNSA. The germline V and J ends were trimmed by 5 bases and 1 base, with 14 bases remaining between them. CDR3 size: 15 residues. CDR3 loop: CASSPAGLSNYGYTF. The CDR3 region has the DNA TGTGCCAGCAGCCCCGCAGGGCTAAGTAACTATGGCTACACCTTC.

This chain joins TRBV6-1 and TRBJ2-7; the D is unclear. Trimming stripped 6 bases from V and 2 bases from J, with 11 bases between. The CDR3 runs to 13 residues. From germline, CDR1 is MNHNS and CDR2 SASEGT. CDR3 nucleotide sequence: TGTGCCAGCAGACCCAACGGGCCCTACGAGCAGTACGTC. This gives the protein CASRPNGPYEQYV.

V usage is TRBV18 and J usage is TRBJ2-1; D possibly corresponds to TRBD1 (6 bases). Germline V gene lookup returns CDR1 KGHSH and CDR2 LQKENI. This CDR3 spans 14 amino acids. Trimming shortened V by 3 bases and J by 5 bases, and 11 bases separated the two germline ends. CDR3 in DNA: TGTGCCAGCTCACCGACAGGATGGGACAATGAGCAGTTCTTC. As protein: CASSPTGWDNEQFF.

Only a few counts were recorded for this clone. The chain employs TRBV5-5 and TRBJ2-7; TRBD1 matches 7 bases. Looked up from germline, CDR1 is SGHKS and CDR2 is YYEKEE (reference sequence). The CDR3 consists of 11 residues. Trimming at V came to 0 bases and at J to 13 bases, leaving 4 bases not matched to a gene. CDR3 loop: CASSLGQGYYF. CDR3 coding DNA: TGTGCCAGCAGCTTGGGACAGGGTTACTACTTC.

This chain connects TRBV10-3 to TRBJ1-2; TRBD1 aligns across 7 bases. This CDR3 is 17 amino acids long. Germline assignment: CDR1 ENHRY and CDR2 SYGVKD. The junction had 20 bases not matched to a gene; V was cut back by 6 bases and J by 7 bases. The CDR3: CAISKSQSTGRSLGYTF. In nucleotides, the CDR3 is TGTGCCATCAGCAAATCGCAATCGACAGGGCGTTCCCTTGGCTACACCTTC.

The chain is built from TRBV5-4 and TRBJ2-1, with D perhaps matching TRBD1 (5 bases). Germline V gene lookup returns CDR1 SGHNT and CDR2 YYREEE (reference sequence). The CDR3 runs 15 residues. Trimming removed 1 base from V and 2 bases from J, with 10 bases in between. The CDR3 region has the DNA TGTGCCAGCAGCTTGCCGTCAGGGCCCTACAATGAGCAGTTCTTC. Its protein product is CASSLPSGPYNEQFF.

A few counts support this clone. V is TRBV19 and J is TRBJ1-5; 8 bases line up with TRBD1. CDR1 and CDR2 from the germline V gene are LNHDA and SQIVND (reference sequence). This CDR3 contains 15 residues. Germline trimming cut 5 bases from V and 4 bases from J; bases unmatched to any gene: 7. The CDR3 region is CASSPTGDKNQPQHF. Here the CDR3 DNA reads TGTGCCAGTAGTCCGACAGGGGATAAGAATCAGCCCCAGCATTTT.

This clone occurred a few times. The gene calls are TRBV14 and TRBJ2-7; D unclear. This CDR3 spans 12 amino acids. Germline V lookup: CDR1 SGHDN, CDR2 FVKESK. Trimming left V 0 bases short and J 5 bases short, with 5 bases between. The CDR3 bases are TGTGCCAGCAGCCAAGAGATCAACGAGCAGTACGTC. Residues: CASSQEINEQYV.

The chain uses TRBV27 and TRBJ1-6; 7 bases are a match to TRBD1. Germline V gene data show CDR1 as MNHEY and CDR2 as SMNVEV (reference sequence). Trimming removed 5 bases from V and 6 bases from J; junction bases left unmatched: 4. CDR3 length: 14 residues. The CDR3 DNA is TGTGCCAGCAGTAGACAGGGCCCTAATTCACCCCTCCACTTT. It yields the protein CASSRQGPNSPLHF.

V and J are TRBV5-1 and TRBJ2-1, with a possible D match to TRBD2 (6 bases). Germline V gives CDR1 SGHRS, CDR2 YFSETQ. Trimming took off 4 bases at V and 0 bases at J, with 14 bases between the two ends. CDR3 length equals 16 residues. CDR3 DNA: TGCGCCAGCAGCAAAAGCCGGGGGAACTCCTACAATGAGCAGTTCTTC. It specifies CASSKSRGNSYNEQFF.

The gene calls are TRBV2 and TRBJ1-3; 7 positions agree with TRBD1. This CDR3 region has 14 residues. With V trimmed by 6 bases and J by 3 bases, 5 bases remained unmatched. Germline V CDR1 and CDR2: SNHLY, FYNNEI. In nucleotides, the CDR3 is TGTGCCAGCAGCTTCGACAGGGATGGAAACACCATATATTTT. Protein product: CASSFDRDGNTIYF.

The chain links TRBV20-1 to TRBJ2-3; D may be TRBD1 (5 bases). The CDR3 contains 11 residues. Germline CDR1 is DFQATT and CDR2 is SNEGSKA (reference sequence). V was trimmed by 3 bases and J by 9 bases, leaving 10 bases between them. In DNA, the CDR3 is TGCAGTGCTAGGGCAGGGAACACGCAGTATTTT. This encodes CSARAGNTQYF.

The chain has TRBV12-5 and TRBJ2-7; tentative D call: TRBD1 (5 bases). V shed 4 bases and J shed 5 bases, with 9 bases lying between them. CDR1 and CDR2 from the germline V gene are LGHNT and FRNRAP. The CDR3 loop spans 12 amino acids. The CDR3 bases are TGTGCTAGTGGTTACAGGAGCAACGAGCAGTACTTC. This translates into CASGYRSNEQYF.

The chain combines TRBV28 with TRBJ1-1; D gene unclear. The CDR3 runs 15 residues. V lost 2 bases to trimming and J lost 1 base, with 11 bases between them. Looked up from germline, CDR1 is MDHEN and CDR2 is SYDVKM. The CDR3 region has the DNA TGTGCCAGCAGTTTAATAGGCAGGCAGAACACTGAAGCTTTCTTT. It is translated as CASSLIGRQNTEAFF.